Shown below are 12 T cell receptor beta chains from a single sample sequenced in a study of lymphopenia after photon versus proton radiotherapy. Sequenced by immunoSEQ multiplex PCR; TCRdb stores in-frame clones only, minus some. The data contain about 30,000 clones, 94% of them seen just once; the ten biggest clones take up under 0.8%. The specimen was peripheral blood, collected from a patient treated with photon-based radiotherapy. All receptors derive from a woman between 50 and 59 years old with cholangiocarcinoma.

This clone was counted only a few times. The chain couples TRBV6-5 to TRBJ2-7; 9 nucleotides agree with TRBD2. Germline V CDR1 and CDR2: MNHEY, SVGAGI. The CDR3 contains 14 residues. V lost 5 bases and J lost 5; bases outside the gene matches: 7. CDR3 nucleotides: TGTGCCAGCAGTGGTGGCAGCGGGGGGCACGAGCAGTACTTC. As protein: CASSGGSGGHEQYF.

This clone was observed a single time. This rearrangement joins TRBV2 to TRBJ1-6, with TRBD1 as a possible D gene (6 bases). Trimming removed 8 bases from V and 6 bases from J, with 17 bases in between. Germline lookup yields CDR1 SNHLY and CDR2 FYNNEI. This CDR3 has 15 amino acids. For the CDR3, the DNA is TGTGCCAGCCTCAGGGGTCAGAGTGGTAATTCACCCCTCCACTTT. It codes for CASLRGQSGNSPLHF.

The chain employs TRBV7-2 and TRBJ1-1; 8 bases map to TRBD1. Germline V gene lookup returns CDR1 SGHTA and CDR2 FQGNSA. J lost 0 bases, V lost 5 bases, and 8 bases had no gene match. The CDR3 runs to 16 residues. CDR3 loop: CASSQDRVVLNTEAFF. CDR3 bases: TGTGCCAGCAGCCAGGACAGGGTTGTTTTGAACACTGAAGCTTTCTTT.

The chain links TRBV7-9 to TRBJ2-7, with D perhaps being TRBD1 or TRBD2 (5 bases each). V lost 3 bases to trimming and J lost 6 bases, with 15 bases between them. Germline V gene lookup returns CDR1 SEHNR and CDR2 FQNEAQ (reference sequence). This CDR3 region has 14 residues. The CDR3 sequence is CASSFGRDQAEQYF. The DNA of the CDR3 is TGTGCCAGCAGCTTCGGCAGGGACCAGGCCGAGCAGTACTTC.

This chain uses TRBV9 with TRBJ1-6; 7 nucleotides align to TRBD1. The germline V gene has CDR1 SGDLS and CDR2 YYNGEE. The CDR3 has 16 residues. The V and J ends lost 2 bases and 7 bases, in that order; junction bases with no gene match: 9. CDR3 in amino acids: CASSVTDREWNSPLHF. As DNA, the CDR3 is TGTGCCAGCAGCGTGACCGACAGGGAGTGGAATTCACCCCTCCACTTT.

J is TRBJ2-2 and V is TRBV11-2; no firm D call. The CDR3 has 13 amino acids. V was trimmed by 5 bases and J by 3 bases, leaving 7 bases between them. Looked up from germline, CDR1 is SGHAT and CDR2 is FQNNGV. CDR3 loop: CASSPVYTGELFF. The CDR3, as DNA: TGTGCCAGCAGCCCCGTCTACACCGGGGAGCTGTTTTTT.

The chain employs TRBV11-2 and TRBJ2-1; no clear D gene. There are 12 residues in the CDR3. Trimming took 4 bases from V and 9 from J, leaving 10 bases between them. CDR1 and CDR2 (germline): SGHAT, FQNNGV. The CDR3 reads CASSSRTSEQFF. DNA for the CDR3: TGTGCCAGCAGCTCCCGGACGAGTGAGCAGTTCTTC.

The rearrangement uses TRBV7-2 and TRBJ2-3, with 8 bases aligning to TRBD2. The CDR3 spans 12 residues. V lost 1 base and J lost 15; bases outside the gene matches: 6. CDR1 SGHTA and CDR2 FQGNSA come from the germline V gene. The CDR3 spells CASSLDGTRSYF. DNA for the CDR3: TGTGCCAGCAGCTTAGATGGGACTAGAAGTTATTTT.

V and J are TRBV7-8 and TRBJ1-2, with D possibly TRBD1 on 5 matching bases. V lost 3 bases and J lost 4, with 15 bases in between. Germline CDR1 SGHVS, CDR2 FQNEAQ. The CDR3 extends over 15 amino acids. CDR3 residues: CASSFNYPQGYGYTF. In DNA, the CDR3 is TGTGCCAGCAGCTTTAATTACCCCCAGGGCTATGGCTACACCTTC.

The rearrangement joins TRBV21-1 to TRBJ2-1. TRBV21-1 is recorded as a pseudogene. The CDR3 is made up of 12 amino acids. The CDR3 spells CASTEHSARCFF. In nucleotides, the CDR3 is TGTGCCAGCACCGAGCATTCAGCTCGGTGTTTCTTC.

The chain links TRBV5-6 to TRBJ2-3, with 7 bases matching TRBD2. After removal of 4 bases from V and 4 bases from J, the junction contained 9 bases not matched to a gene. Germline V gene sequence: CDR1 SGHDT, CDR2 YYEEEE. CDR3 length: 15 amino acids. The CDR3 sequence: CASSPPTSRADTQYF. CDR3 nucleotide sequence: TGTGCCAGCAGCCCACCGACTAGCAGGGCAGATACGCAGTATTTT.

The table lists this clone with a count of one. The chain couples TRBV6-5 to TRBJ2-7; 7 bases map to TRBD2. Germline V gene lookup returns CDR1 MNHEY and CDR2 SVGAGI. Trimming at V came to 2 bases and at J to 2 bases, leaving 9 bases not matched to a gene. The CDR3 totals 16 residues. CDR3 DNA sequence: TGTGCCAGCAGTTACCGGGTTAGCGGGCGCCCCTACGAGCAGTACTTC. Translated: CASSYRVSGRPYEQYF.